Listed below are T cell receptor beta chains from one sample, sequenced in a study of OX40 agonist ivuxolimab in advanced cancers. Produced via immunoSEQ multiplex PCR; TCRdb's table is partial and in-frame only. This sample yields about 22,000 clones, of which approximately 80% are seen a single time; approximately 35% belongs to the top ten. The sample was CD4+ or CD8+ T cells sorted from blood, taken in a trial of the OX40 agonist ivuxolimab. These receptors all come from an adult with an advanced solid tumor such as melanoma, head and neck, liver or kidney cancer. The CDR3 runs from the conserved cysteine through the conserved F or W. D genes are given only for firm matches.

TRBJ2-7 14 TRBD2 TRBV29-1 CSVEGLAGVGEQYF
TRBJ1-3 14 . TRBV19 CASSMPTAGNTIYF
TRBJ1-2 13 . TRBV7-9 CASSLGESSGYTF
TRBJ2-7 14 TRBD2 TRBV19 CASRGLAGDYEQYF
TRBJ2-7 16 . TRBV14 CASSQDGAGSLYEQYF
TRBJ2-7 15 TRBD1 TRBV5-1 CASSLFAGGGYEQYF
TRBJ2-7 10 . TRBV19 CASSGDEQYF
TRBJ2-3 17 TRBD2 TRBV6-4 CASSDSAAGGTTDTQYF
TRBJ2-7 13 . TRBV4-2 CASRPGPSYEQYF
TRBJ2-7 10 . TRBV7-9 CATSFRQQYF
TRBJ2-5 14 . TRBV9 CASNPDSFQETQYF
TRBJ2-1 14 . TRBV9 CASSVEYRGGEQFF
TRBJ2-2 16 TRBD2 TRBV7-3 CASSLTTSGSAGELFF
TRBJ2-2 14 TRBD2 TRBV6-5 CATRLAEHTGELFF
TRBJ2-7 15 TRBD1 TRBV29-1 CSVETTGNVPYEQYF
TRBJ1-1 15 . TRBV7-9 CASSYPDSLNTEAFF
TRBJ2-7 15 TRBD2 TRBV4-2 CASSQGEGPTYEQYF
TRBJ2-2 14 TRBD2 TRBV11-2 CASSSGLYTGELFF
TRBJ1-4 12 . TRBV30 CAWSVLGEKLFF
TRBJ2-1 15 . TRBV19 CASSIPGSSYNEQFF
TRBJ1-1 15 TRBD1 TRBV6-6 CASSPTGEVNTEAFF
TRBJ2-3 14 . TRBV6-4 CASSAGQTADTQYF
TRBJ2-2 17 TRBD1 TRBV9 CASSVTDRAPNTGELFF
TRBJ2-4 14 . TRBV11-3 CASSSGGIQNIQYF
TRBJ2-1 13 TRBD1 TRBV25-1 CASIQTGYSEQFF
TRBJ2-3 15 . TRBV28 CASSLSTRETDTQYF
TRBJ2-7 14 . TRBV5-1 CASSSRGRENEQYF
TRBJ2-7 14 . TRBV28 CASSPMTPGDEQYF
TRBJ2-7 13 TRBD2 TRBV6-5 CASSDGGGRGQYF
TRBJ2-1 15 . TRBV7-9 CASSPDAGHHNEQFF
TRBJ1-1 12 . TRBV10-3 CAISEGGGGAFF
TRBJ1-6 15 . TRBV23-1 CASSQEAASNSPLHF
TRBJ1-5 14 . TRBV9 CASSVRGWDQPQHF
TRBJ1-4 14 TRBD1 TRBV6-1 CASSETGVNWKLFF
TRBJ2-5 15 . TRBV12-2 CASRLRSGDQETQYF
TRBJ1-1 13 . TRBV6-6 CASTEQGYTEAFF
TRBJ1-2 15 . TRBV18 CASSPPGQGHYGYTF
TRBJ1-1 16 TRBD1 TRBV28 CASSSLDRGPRTEAFF
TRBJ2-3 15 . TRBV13 CASSSRTERTDTQYF
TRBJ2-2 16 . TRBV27 CASSPRLLRGVGELFF